The 26 T cell receptor beta chains reported below all come from one sample, sequenced in a study of T-cell reconstitution after alpha-beta-depleted transplantation in children. Preparation of the TCRbeta library involved a method that used unique molecular identifiers. TCRdb ran MiXCR on the PCR reads and lists one entry per CDR3 protein. This sample yields 250,000 or so distinct CDR3 sequences, of which under 30% are seen a single time; about 5% belongs to the top ten. The source was PBMCs, mostly from graft donor cells, collected 360 days after TCRalphabeta/CD19-depleted stem cell transplant. These receptors all stem from a female patient aged 2-15 years who had a stem cell transplant for congenital amegakaryocytic thrombocytopenia, so the T cells may come from the graft donor.

J is TRBJ1-1 and V is TRBV11-1; D gene uncertain. This CDR3 has 17 residues. V lost 3 bases and J lost 0, with 17 bases in between. In germline, CDR1 is SGHAT, CDR2 FQDESV (reference sequence). The CDR3 DNA follows: TGTGCCAGCAGCTTGGGCTCCGGAGCTTTTATGAACACTGAAGCTTTCTTT. Amino acids: CASSLGSGAFMNTEAFF.

V gene TRBV5-6 combines with J gene TRBJ2-5; tentatively, D is TRBD2 (5 bases). Trimming removed 0 bases at V and 4 bases at J, with 16 bases between. Germline CDR1 is SGHDT and CDR2 is YYEEEE. The CDR3 runs 16 residues. The CDR3 region is CASSLVYGEAVETQYF. The CDR3 DNA follows: TGTGCCAGCAGCTTGGTATACGGGGAAGCAGTAGAGACCCAGTACTTC.

This clonotype was detected many times. V gene TRBV20-1 combines with J gene TRBJ2-4; maybe TRBD1 (7 bases). The germline gives CDR1 DFQATT, CDR2 SNEGSKA (reference sequence). CDR3 length equals 15 residues. V was shortened by 6 bases and J by 1 base, with 16 bases between the two germline ends. CDR3 nucleotides: TGCAGTGCCTCCTGGACAGGAGGGGCCAAAAACATTCAGTACTTC. Translation gives CSASWTGGAKNIQYF.

Notes on this clonotype: At one end the junction does not follow the germline gene, possibly because of a read error. The chain recombines TRBV20-1 with TRBJ2-7, with 7 bases fitting TRBD1. Germline V gene lookup returns CDR1 DFQATT and CDR2 SNEGSKA (reference sequence). This CDR3 is built from 15 residues. The CDR3 DNA is TGCAGTGCTAGAAGAACCGGGACAGCCTACTACGAACAGTACTTC. It is translated as CSARRTGTAYYEQYF.

This chain's CDR3 is CASSRTENTGELFF. CDR3 nucleotide sequence: TGCGCCAGCAGCCGGACAGAGAACACCGGGGAGCTGTTTTTT. The rearrangement links TRBV4-1 to TRBJ2-2, with TRBD1 as a possible D gene (6 bases). Germline CDR1 and CDR2: MGHRA and YSYEKL. This CDR3 is 14 amino acids long. V was trimmed by 4 bases and J by 1 base, leaving 7 bases between them.

In its sample, this clonotype was seen a few times. V gene TRBV4-3 combines with J gene TRBJ1-1; perhaps TRBD1 as D (6 bases). CDR1 LGHNA and CDR2 YSLEER come from the germline V gene. V was clipped by 4 bases and J by 1 base, with 19 bases between them. CDR3 size: 17 residues. CDR3 loop: CASSPSPRTVGNTEAFF. The CDR3 DNA is TGCGCCAGCAGCCCCTCTCCCCGGACAGTGGGGAACACTGAAGCTTTCTTT.

This clonotype has only a few counts. The chain recombines TRBV6-5 with TRBJ1-6; D call uncertain. Germline values: CDR1 MNHEY, CDR2 SVGAGI. V lost 2 bases and J lost 7, with 9 bases in between. The CDR3 has 14 residues. The CDR3 sequence is CASSYHSFNSPLHF. The CDR3 DNA reads as TGTGCCAGCAGTTACCACAGCTTCAATTCACCCCTCCACTTT.

This rearrangement joins TRBV12-3 or TRBV12-4 to TRBJ2-7, with unresolved D. V lost 3 bases and J lost 4, with 13 bases in between. The CDR3 totals 14 residues. CDR3 in amino acids: CASSLSSGTYEQYF. The CDR3 DNA sequence: TGTGCCAGCAGTTTGTCGTCAGGTACTTACGAGCAGTACTTC.

This clonotype showed up just a few times. The rearrangement joins TRBV28 to TRBJ1-2, with TRBD1 matching over 12 bases. The CDR3 is 16 amino acids. V lost 6 bases to trimming and J lost 9 bases; unmatched junction nucleotides: 14. In germline, CDR1 is MDHEN, CDR2 SYDVKM. CDR3 in amino acids: CASSQRGGQGARSYTF. For the CDR3, the DNA is TGTGCCAGCAGCCAGCGGGGGGGACAGGGGGCTCGAAGCTACACCTTC.

The V call is TRBV18, the J call TRBJ1-2; the match to TRBD1 covers 9 bases. Trimming cost V 4 bases and J 4 bases; bases outside gene matches: 7. Germline assignment: CDR1 KGHSH and CDR2 LQKENI. CDR3 length equals 15 residues. The CDR3 DNA follows: TGTGCCAGCTCACTACGGGACAGGGAGACCTATGGCTACACCTTC. Protein: CASSLRDRETYGYTF.

This clonotype was observed a handful of times. J is TRBJ2-1 and V is TRBV12-3 or TRBV12-4, with D hard to call. Trimming shortened V by 3 bases and J by 9 bases, and 12 bases separated the two germline ends. The CDR3 length is 13 residues. The CDR3 DNA sequence: TGTGCCAGCAGTTTGGACCCTTACGTTGAGCAGTTCTTC. Its translation is CASSLDPYVEQFF.

The V call is TRBV20-1, the J call TRBJ2-3; TRBD2 matches 8 bases. The CDR3 length is 14 residues. V shed 6 bases, J shed 0 bases, and the junction held 5 bases outside the gene matches. CDR1 DFQATT and CDR2 SNEGSKA come from the germline V gene (reference sequence). CDR3 sequence (DNA): TGCAGTGCCGAAAGCGGGAGTAGCACAGATACGCAGTATTTT. Amino acids: CSAESGSSTDTQYF.

This sequence joins TRBV20-1 and TRBJ2-7; 8 nucleotides agree with TRBD2. The J segment lost 5 bases and the V segment lost 1 base, leaving 13 bases of the junction unmatched. Germline V gene lookup returns CDR1 DFQATT and CDR2 SNEGSKA (reference sequence). The CDR3 contains 16 residues. CDR3: CSARVWLRGASDEQYF. DNA of the CDR3: TGCAGTGCTAGAGTGTGGTTGCGGGGGGCCTCGGACGAGCAGTACTTC.

This clonotype was counted a few times. The CDR3 here is CASSPRTGEQGTEAFF. CDR3 DNA sequence: TGTGCCAGCAGCCCTCGGACAGGGGAGCAGGGCACTGAAGCTTTCTTT. The genes are TRBV7-9 and TRBJ1-1, with 9 bases lining up with TRBD1. In germline, CDR1 is SEHNR, CDR2 FQNEAQ (reference sequence). CDR3 length: 16 residues. With V trimmed by 5 bases and J by 4 bases, 11 bases remained unmatched.

This rearrangement joins TRBV4-1 to TRBJ2-1; D possibly corresponds to TRBD2 (6 bases). This CDR3 is 15 amino acids long. The V end was cut by 1 base, the J end by 8 bases, with 15 bases between. The V gene's germline CDR1 is MGHRA and CDR2 YSYEKL. The CDR3 bases are TGCGCCAGCAGCCAAGCACTAGCTTTGGACCATGAGCAGTTCTTC. Translation: CASSQALALDHEQFF.

The rearrangement joins TRBV28 to TRBJ2-3; 8 nucleotides line up with TRBD2. V dropped 5 bases and J dropped 3; count of bases not matched to a gene: 10. This CDR3 spans 16 amino acids. CDR1 and CDR2 from the germline V gene are MDHEN and SYDVKM. The CDR3 loop is CASSLMGLETTDTQYF. CDR3 coding DNA: TGTGCCAGCAGTCTAATGGGACTAGAGACTACAGATACGCAGTATTTT.

The rearrangement uses TRBV10-2 and TRBJ1-1, with a weak D call TRBD1 (6 bases). The CDR3 has 12 residues. V was trimmed by 6 bases and J by 6 bases, leaving 11 bases between them. Germline V lookup: CDR1 WSHSY, CDR2 SAAADI. The CDR3 here is CASRDTGSEAFF. The CDR3 DNA reads as TGCGCCAGCAGGGATACAGGGTCTGAAGCTTTCTTT.

In this sample, this clonotype turned up a few times. The chain uses TRBV6-5 and TRBJ2-6; D not certain. Germline assignment: CDR1 MNHEY and CDR2 SVGAGI. Trimming stripped 0 bases from V and 0 bases from J, with 9 bases between. The CDR3 sequence is 17 residues long. CDR3 in DNA: TGTGCCAGCAGTTACTCGGCAGCGAGCTCTGGGGCCAACGTCCTGACTTTC. Amino acid sequence: CASSYSAASSGANVLTF.

Only a few counts were recorded for this clonotype. This chain connects TRBV5-1 to TRBJ1-6, with D possibly matching TRBD1 (6 bases). Trimming removed 3 bases from V and 4 bases from J, with 17 bases in between. There are 17 residues in the CDR3. Germline V gene data show CDR1 as SGHRS and CDR2 as YFSETQ. The CDR3 reads CASSWRGDGRYNSPLHF. For the CDR3, the DNA is TGCGCCAGCAGCTGGAGGGGGGACGGCAGATATAATTCACCCCTCCACTTT.

This clonotype was picked up a small number of times. This chain links TRBV5-6 with TRBJ1-1, with TRBD1 matching 9 bases. The V and J ends lost 4 bases and 0 bases, in that order; junction bases with no gene match: 10. Germline loops: CDR1 SGHDT, CDR2 YYEEEE. CDR3 length equals 17 residues. CDR3 bases: TGTGCCAGCAGCCCAGGGACAGGGAAATATATGAACACTGAAGCTTTCTTT. Residues: CASSPGTGKYMNTEAFF.

The chain employs TRBV12-3 or TRBV12-4 and TRBJ1-1; weak D call: TRBD1 (5 bases). V was cut by 4 bases and J by 1 base, with 13 bases left in between. This CDR3 spans 15 amino acids. The CDR3 loop is CASSWDSKENTEAFF. The CDR3, as DNA: TGTGCCAGCAGTTGGGACTCAAAGGAGAACACTGAAGCTTTCTTT.

The J gene is TRBJ2-1, the V gene TRBV5-1; 10 nucleotides match TRBD2. Germline CDR1 and CDR2: SGHRS and YFSETQ. Unmatched junction bases numbered 3, after V lost 4 bases and J lost 5 bases. CDR3 length equals 14 residues. The CDR3 loop reads CASSIGLADNEQFF. Here the CDR3 DNA reads TGCGCCAGCAGCATCGGACTAGCGGACAATGAGCAGTTCTTC.

The chain links TRBV24-1 to TRBJ2-3; possible D gene TRBD2, 6 bases. This CDR3 has 14 residues. Germline assignment: CDR1 KGHDR and CDR2 SFDVKD. V dropped 4 bases and J dropped 2 bases, with 9 bases sitting between them. This chain's CDR3 is CATSDAGITDTQYF. Here the CDR3 DNA reads TGTGCCACCAGTGACGCGGGAATCACAGATACGCAGTATTTT.

This chain joins TRBV2 and TRBJ2-1; 12 nucleotides match TRBD2. The J segment lost 4 bases and the V segment lost 7 bases, leaving 14 bases of the junction unmatched. The V gene's germline CDR1 is SNHLY and CDR2 FYNNEI. The CDR3 has 18 amino acids. This chain's CDR3 is CASTAILAGGTKYNEQFF. The CDR3 region has the DNA TGTGCCAGCACCGCTATACTAGCGGGAGGAACCAAATACAATGAGCAGTTCTTC.

The chain combines TRBV15 with TRBJ1-4; a weak D match, TRBD1 (5 bases). Germline lookup yields CDR1 LNHNV and CDR2 YYDKDF (reference sequence). This CDR3 has 13 residues. Trimming cost V 3 bases and J 8 bases, with 10 bases left between them. The CDR3 DNA follows: TGTGCCACCAGCAGGGGACGGTTAGAAAAACTGTTTTTT. Translation: CATSRGRLEKLFF.

This chain joins TRBV7-8 and TRBJ1-1; D unclear. CDR1 and CDR2 from the germline V gene are SGHVS and FQNEAQ. This CDR3 comprises 14 residues. V gave up 5 bases and J gave up 8 bases, with 18 bases separating them. CDR3 sequence (DNA): TGTGCCAGCAGCCTGAGACGGTGGTGGCCCGAAGCTTTCTTT. This codes for CASSLRRWWPEAFF.